The TCR beta chain under discussion was sequenced for a study of blood T cells in healthy people across ages (dated by TCRdb to about 2015). For context, the study as a whole: In model experiments, template switching captured roughly one uniquely barcoded TCR beta cDNA molecule for every two T cells. The study measured age-related changes in TCR beta repertoire diversity using deep sequencing normalized with unique cDNA molecular identifiers. Four age groups were formed from the donors: young (average approximately 16 years), middle-aged (less than 40), aged (62) and long-lived (approximately 80). To avoid experimental bias, donors of different ages were distributed randomly across sequencing lanes. For two donors (one aged 18 to 30 and one aged 80 or older), the study analyzed two additional independent replicas of 1 million unique cDNA reads from the same blood draw. General findings and caveats noted by the study authors: Observed TCR beta diversity correlated strongly with the percentage of naive T cells measured by flow cytometry. Donor CMV infection status was unknown, potentially confounding age-related changes in expanded clonotypes. Observed TCR beta diversity per million T cells fell roughly linearly with age, and a significant reduction was already apparent by age around 36. Compared with the aged group, more naive CD4+ T cells, fewer expanded clones and increased TCR diversity were shown by the long-lived group, suggesting age selection. Estimates of total diversity based on one million sequenced T cells were considered lower bounds and underestimates. Because profiling used bulk unsorted PBMCs, naive and antigen-experienced compartments could not be compared conclusively.

Notes on this clonotype: This receptor's antigen is unknown. Base qualities were left out, and no much larger clone turns up one base away.

Systemically healthy Caucasian individuals from Russia, some 40 in total and aged about 6 to 90 years, were included as donors. Each donor gave about 9.7 milliliters of peripheral blood, drawn into EDTA-treated Vacutainer tubes. Ficoll-Paque density-gradient centrifugation was used to isolate PBMCs, with at least 7 million per sample. Trizol reagent was used to extract total RNA from PBMCs, with at least 5 micrograms per sample. For every donor, flow cytometry on a PBMC aliquot measured the percentage of naive CD45RAhigh/CD27high T cells. The library came from 5' RACE. Data came from an Illumina HiSeq 2500. A second PCR of 7 to 11 cycles was performed with a sample-barcoded 5' primer and a J-beta primer mix. Each TCR beta cDNA molecule received a unique molecular identifier from a template-switch 5' adaptor carrying 12 random nucleotides. Each sample yielded at least 2.5 million CDR3-containing paired-end reads. All of the RNA was converted into first-strand cDNA using the Mint cDNA synthesis kit, with a TRBC-specific oligonucleotide serving as the primer. Following uracil-DNA glycosylase treatment, a first 18-cycle PCR with universal primers M1SS and BC2_uni_R was performed on all cDNA. From the authors' description of their analysis: For normalization, 1 million high-quality reads, each with a distinct molecular identifier, were randomly selected from each sample. Instead of being binned into consensus sequences, reads with shared molecular identifiers were discarded. MiTCR, set to a Q25 quality threshold and the strictest error-elimination algorithm, was used for CDR3 identification, clonotype clustering and error correction. Lower-bound total TCR beta diversity was estimated with a nonparametric unseen species model using Euler transformation. The public reads were run again by TCRdb, first through fastp at Q25 and then through MiXCR, and only productive beta chains were kept. When rows share a CDR3 protein, they turn into one entry using the most common DNA and genes. TCRdb assigned the V and J calls; the authors' analysis was not used. For this sample the table gives 590,000 or so distinct CDR3 sequences, of which about 30% were detected only once. The ten largest clones capture roughly 14% of the sample.

The source material was blood. The TCR was taken from a woman of 80 years or more in good health.

The encoded CDR3 is CASSLTSVSYNEQFF. The DNA sequence follows: TGTGCCAGCAGCTTAACTAGCGTTTCCTACAATGAGCAGTTCTTC. Recombination joined TRBV7-2 with TRBJ2-1; 7 central bases correspond to TRBD2. Germline trimming: 2 bases from V, 1 base from J; junction bases outside gene matches: 2. The CDR3 holds 15 amino acids from the cysteine to the phenylalanine. Of the read, only the CDR3 DNA is kept; its 45 bases are in frame from base 1. The germline V gene gives CDR1 as SGHTA and CDR2 as FQGNSA.